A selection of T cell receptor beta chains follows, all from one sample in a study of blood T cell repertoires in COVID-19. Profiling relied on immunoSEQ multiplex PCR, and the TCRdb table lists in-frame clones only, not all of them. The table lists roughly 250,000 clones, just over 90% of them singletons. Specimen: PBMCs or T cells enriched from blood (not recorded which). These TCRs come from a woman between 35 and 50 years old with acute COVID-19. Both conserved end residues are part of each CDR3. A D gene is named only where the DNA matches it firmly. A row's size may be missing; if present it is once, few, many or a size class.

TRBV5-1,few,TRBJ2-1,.,TGCGCCAGCGCGCGCAAGAACAATGAGCAGTTCTTC,CASARKNNEQFF
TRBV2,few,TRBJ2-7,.,TGTGCCAGCGGGCTAGCGTCCTCCTACGAGCAGTACTTC,CASGLASSYEQYF
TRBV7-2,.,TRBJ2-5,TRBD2,TGTGCCAGCAGCAGAGGTAGCGGGGGGGCGATAGGGCTAGAGACCCAGTACTTC,CASSRGSGGAIGLETQYF
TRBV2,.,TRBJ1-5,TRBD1,TGTGCCAGCAGGGCGGACAGGAATAGCAATCAGCCCCAGCATTTT,CASRADRNSNQPQHF
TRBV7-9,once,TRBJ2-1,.,TGTGCCAGCAGACTGCAGGGTGCCGGTGAGCAGTTCTTC,CASRLQGAGEQFF
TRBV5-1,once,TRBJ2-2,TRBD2,TGCGCCAGCAGCTTAGGGGAGGGCAGAACCGGGGAGCTGTTTTTT,CASSLGEGRTGELFF
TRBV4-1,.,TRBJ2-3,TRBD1,TGCGCCAGCAGCCCAAGACAGGGGGTCACATATACGCAGTATTTT,CASSPRQGVTYTQYF
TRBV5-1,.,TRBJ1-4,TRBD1,TGCGCCAGCAGCCCGGACAGGGAATGGGAAAAACTGTTTTTT,CASSPDREWEKLFF
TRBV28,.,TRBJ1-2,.,TGTGCCAGCAGTTCCACCTGGGGAGGGGAGGACTATGGCTACACCTTC,CASSSTWGGEDYGYTF
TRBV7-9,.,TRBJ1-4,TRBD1,TGTGCCAGCAGCTTATGGCTTGACAGGGGGCGAGAAAAACTGTTTTTT,CASSLWLDRGREKLFF
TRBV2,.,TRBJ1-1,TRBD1,TGTGCCAGCACGACACAGGGGCTGAACACTGAAGCTTTCTTT,CASTTQGLNTEAFF
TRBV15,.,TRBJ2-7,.,TGTGCCACCAGCAGAACAGGGTCCCACGAGCAGTACTTC,CATSRTGSHEQYF
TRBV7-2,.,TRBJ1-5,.,TGTGCCAGCAGCTTAGCAGGGGGTGGTCAGCCCCAGCATTTT,CASSLAGGGQPQHF
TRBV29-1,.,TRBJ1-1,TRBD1,TGCAGCGTTGGCCAGGGGGACACTGAAGCTTTCTTT,CSVGQGDTEAFF
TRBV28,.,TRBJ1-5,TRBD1,TGTGCCACTATCCAGGGGGGCTATAGCAATCAGCCCCAGCATTTT,CATIQGGYSNQPQHF
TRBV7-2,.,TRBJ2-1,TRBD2,TGTGCCAGCAGCTTAGTCGCGGGGGGGTCCTACAATGAGCAGTTCTTC,CASSLVAGGSYNEQFF
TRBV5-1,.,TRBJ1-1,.,TGCGCCAGCAGCTTACCGACAGCTAACACTGAAGCTTTCTTT,CASSLPTANTEAFF
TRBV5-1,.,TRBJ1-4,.,TGCGCCAGCAGCTTGGGCAGGAGGATTAATGAAAAACTGTTTTTT,CASSLGRRINEKLFF
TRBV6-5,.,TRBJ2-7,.,TGTGCCAGCAGTTATACGTCCCAGGGCGACGAGCAGTACTTC,CASSYTSQGDEQYF
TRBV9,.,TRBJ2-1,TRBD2,TGTGCCAGCAGCGTATCGGTGGGCCACGGCCTTCGGGGGGTCGATGAGCAGTTCTTC,CASSVSVGHGLRGVDEQFF
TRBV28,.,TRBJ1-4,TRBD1,TGTGCCAGCAGTGGGGGGACAGGGGGTCGTGAAAAACTGTTTTTT,CASSGGTGGREKLFF
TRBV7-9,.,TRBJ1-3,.,TGTGTCATTGATCGGACAAGCTCTGGAAACACCATATATTTT,CVIDRTSSGNTIYF
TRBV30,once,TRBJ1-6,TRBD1,TGTGCCTGGAGAAAGGGACAGGATAATTCACCCCTCCACTTT,CAWRKGQDNSPLHF
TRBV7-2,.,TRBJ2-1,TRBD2,TGTGCCAGCAGCTTATCGGGGAGGGCCGGGAATGAGCAGTTCTTC,CASSLSGRAGNEQFF
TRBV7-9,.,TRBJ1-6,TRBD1,TGTGCCAGCAGCGTAACCGGGACAGGGAGATCACCCCTCCACTTT,CASSVTGTGRSPLHF
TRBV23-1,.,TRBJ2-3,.,TGCGCCAGCAGTCAATCAGCCCTCCTTACAGATACGCAGTATTTT,CASSQSALLTDTQYF
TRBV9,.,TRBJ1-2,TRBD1,TGTGCCAGCAGCGGACTTCCGGGACAGGGGGAATCGCGTCGGGGCTACACCTTC,CASSGLPGQGESRRGYTF
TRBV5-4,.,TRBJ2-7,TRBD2,TGTGCCAGCAGCCGCGGGACTAGCGGGAGCTACGAGCAGTACTTC,CASSRGTSGSYEQYF
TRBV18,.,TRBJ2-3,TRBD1,TGTGCCAGCTCACCAGGGGACAGGGACACAGATACGCAGTATTTT,CASSPGDRDTDTQYF
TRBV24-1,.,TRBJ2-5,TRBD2,TGTGCCACCAGTGACCCCGGGACTAGCGGGGGGGCCCCAGAGACCCAGTACTTC,CATSDPGTSGGAPETQYF
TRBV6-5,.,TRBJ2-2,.,TGTGCCAGCAGTCTTCGCGGGGCGAGTACCGGGGAGCTGTTTTTT,CASSLRGASTGELFF
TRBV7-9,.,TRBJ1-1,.,TGTGCCAGCAGCTCCCCGGGAAACACTGAAGCTTTCTTT,CASSSPGNTEAFF
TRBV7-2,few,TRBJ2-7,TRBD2,TGTGCCAGCAGCAAACCGGGGGGTGCGGAGCAGTACTTC,CASSKPGGAEQYF
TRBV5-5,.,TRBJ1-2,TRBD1,TGTGCCAGCAATGACGGGACAGTGAACTATGGCTACACCTTC,CASNDGTVNYGYTF
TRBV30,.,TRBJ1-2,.,TGTGCCTGGGCTGACGGGAGCTACTATGGCTACACCTTC,CAWADGSYYGYTF
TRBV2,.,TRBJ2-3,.,TGTGCCAGCAGTGAAAACGGGTTTAGCGGTAGCACAGATACGCAGTATTTT,CASSENGFSGSTDTQYF
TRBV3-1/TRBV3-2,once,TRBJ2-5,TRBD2,TGTGCCAGCAGCCAGTTATCTAGCGGGAGGGTTAGACGTCAAGAGACCCAGTACTTC,CASSQLSSGRVRRQETQYF
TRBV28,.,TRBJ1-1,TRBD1,TGTGCCAGCCTACGGACAGGGAACACTGAAGCTTTCTTT,CASLRTGNTEAFF
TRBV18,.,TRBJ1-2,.,TGTGCCAGCTCACCAAGGTCGATTCAGGGGTGGGACTATGGCTACACCTTC,CASSPRSIQGWDYGYTF
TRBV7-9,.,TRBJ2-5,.,TGTGCCAGCAGCGGTACCGGGACTCCTCAATGGGGGGAGACCCAGTACTTC,CASSGTGTPQWGETQYF
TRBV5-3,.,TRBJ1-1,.,TGTGCCAGAAGCTTGGGGTTCGGAGTGACGAACACTGAAGCTTTCTTT,CARSLGFGVTNTEAFF
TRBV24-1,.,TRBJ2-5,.,TGTGCCACCAGTGACGGGAGTCAAGAGACCCAGTACTTC,CATSDGSQETQYF
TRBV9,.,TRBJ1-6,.,TGTGCCAGCAGCGTAGGCAGAATCCATAATTCACCCCTCCACTTT,CASSVGRIHNSPLHF
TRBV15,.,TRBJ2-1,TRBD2,TGTGCCACCGAGCGGGGGGCTTCCTACAATGAGCAGTTCTTC,CATERGASYNEQFF
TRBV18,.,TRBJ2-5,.,TGTGCCAGCTCACCTGTTGACACCAAAGAGACCCAGTACTTC,CASSPVDTKETQYF
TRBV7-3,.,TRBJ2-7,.,TGTGCCAGCAGCCCCGACAACTCCTACGAGCAGTACTTC,CASSPDNSYEQYF
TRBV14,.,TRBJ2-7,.,TGTGCCAGCAGCCAAGGACGTGGAGGCACGTACGAGCAGTACTTC,CASSQGRGGTYEQYF
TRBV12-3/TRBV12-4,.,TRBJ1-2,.,TGTGCCAGCAGTTTGTGGAGAAACTATGGCTACACCTTC,CASSLWRNYGYTF
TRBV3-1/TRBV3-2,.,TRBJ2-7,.,TGTGCCAGCAGCCGGCAGGGACTTGCCTACGAGCAGTACTTC,CASSRQGLAYEQYF
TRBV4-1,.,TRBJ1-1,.,TGCGCCAGCAGCCAAGTTCGGGGAGGGACTGAAGCTTTCTTT,CASSQVRGGTEAFF
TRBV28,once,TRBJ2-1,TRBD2,TGTGCCAGCAGTCCTCAGCGGAGCGGGAGGAATGAGCAGTTCTTC,CASSPQRSGRNEQFF
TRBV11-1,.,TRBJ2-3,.,TGTGCCAGCAGCTTATTCACGGCGGCGACAGATACGCAGTATTTT,CASSLFTAATDTQYF